A selection of T cell receptor beta chains follows, all from one sample in a study of neoadjuvant nivolumab and ipilimumab in lung cancer. Assay used: immunoSEQ multiplex PCR; TCRdb lists only in-frame clones, some missing. The sample lists 15,000 to 20,000 clones, 76% seen once, with roughly 8% in the top ten. Sequences were derived from tumor tissue, sampled after neoadjuvant nivolumab, alone or with ipilimumab, at or shortly before surgery. These receptors originate from an adult with non-small cell lung cancer. CDR3s include the opening cysteine and the closing phenylalanine or tryptophan. D genes are given only for firm matches. Clone size appears in some rows only: once, few, many, or a class for an expanded clone.

v_gene: TRBV5-6; d_gene: TRBD1; abundance: .; j_gene: TRBJ1-2; CDR3aa: CASSPQGGNYGYTF; CDR3nt: TGTGCCAGCAGCCCACAGGGGGGTAACTATGGCTACACCTTC
v_gene: TRBV29-1; d_gene: .; abundance: .; j_gene: TRBJ2-3; CDR3aa: CSVETIRGSTDTQYF; CDR3nt: TGCAGCGTTGAAACCATTCGGGGTAGCACAGATACGCAGTATTTT
v_gene: TRBV7-9; d_gene: TRBD1; abundance: .; j_gene: TRBJ1-6; CDR3aa: CASSLAPTGANSPLHF; CDR3nt: TGTGCCAGCAGCTTAGCGCCGACAGGGGCTAATTCACCCCTCCACTTT
v_gene: TRBV6-5; d_gene: TRBD1; abundance: few; j_gene: TRBJ2-7; CDR3aa: CASRSRDRGSYEQYF; CDR3nt: TGTGCCAGCAGAAGCCGGGACAGGGGCTCCTACGAGCAGTACTTC
v_gene: TRBV7-2; d_gene: .; abundance: .; j_gene: TRBJ2-3; CDR3aa: CASSLDQSRATQYF; CDR3nt: TGTGCCAGCAGCTTAGACCAATCCCGGGCCACGCAGTATTTT
v_gene: TRBV5-1; d_gene: TRBD2; abundance: .; j_gene: TRBJ2-6; CDR3aa: CASSFNPHGGESSGANVLTF; CDR3nt: TGCGCCAGCAGCTTTAACCCTCACGGGGGGGAATCCTCTGGGGCCAACGTCCTGACTTTC
v_gene: TRBV12-5; d_gene: TRBD1; abundance: .; j_gene: TRBJ1-1; CDR3aa: CASGLSLARGYTEAFF; CDR3nt: TGTGCTAGTGGTTTGTCATTAGCCAGGGGGTACACTGAAGCTTTCTTT
v_gene: TRBV5-4; d_gene: TRBD2; abundance: once; j_gene: TRBJ2-1; CDR3aa: CASSSIAGGPYEQFF; CDR3nt: TGTGCCAGCAGCTCTATAGCGGGGGGGCCCTATGAGCAGTTCTTC
v_gene: TRBV7-8; d_gene: .; abundance: once; j_gene: TRBJ1-6; CDR3aa: CASSLARAGSSYNSPLHF; CDR3nt: TGTGCCAGCAGCTTAGCGCGGGCAGGGAGCTCCTATAATTCACCCCTCCACTTT
v_gene: TRBV7-3; d_gene: TRBD1; abundance: .; j_gene: TRBJ2-7; CDR3aa: CASSLGQGASNSNLYF; CDR3nt: TGTGCCAGCAGCTTAGGACAGGGGGCTTCTAACTCCAATCTGTACTTC
v_gene: TRBV6-5; d_gene: .; abundance: few; j_gene: TRBJ1-6; CDR3aa: CASSVDPGGESPLHF; CDR3nt: TGTGCCAGCAGTGTTGATCCAGGCGGGGAATCACCCCTCCACTTT
v_gene: TRBV6-1; d_gene: TRBD1; abundance: .; j_gene: TRBJ1-4; CDR3aa: CASSDDRGQANEKLFF; CDR3nt: TGTGCCAGCAGTGATGACAGGGGGCAGGCTAATGAAAAACTGTTTTTT
v_gene: TRBV27; d_gene: .; abundance: .; j_gene: TRBJ2-7; CDR3aa: CAAGGSPYEQYF; CDR3nt: TGTGCCGCTGGGGGGAGCCCCTACGAGCAGTACTTC
v_gene: TRBV6-5; d_gene: TRBD1; abundance: .; j_gene: TRBJ1-6; CDR3aa: CASRRDRGYNSPLHF; CDR3nt: TGTGCCAGCAGGAGAGACAGGGGTTACAATTCACCCCTCCACTTT
v_gene: TRBV5-1; d_gene: .; abundance: .; j_gene: TRBJ2-4; CDR3aa: CASSLEGRAKNIQYF; CDR3nt: TGCGCCAGCAGCTTGGAGGGACGGGCCAAAAACATTCAGTACTTC
v_gene: TRBV7-9; d_gene: TRBD1; abundance: few; j_gene: TRBJ1-6; CDR3aa: CASSPGQGHNSPLHF; CDR3nt: TGTGCCAGCAGCCCTGGACAGGGTCATAATTCACCCCTCCACTTT
v_gene: TRBV10-3; d_gene: .; abundance: .; j_gene: TRBJ2-7; CDR3aa: CAISESIEQYF; CDR3nt: TGTGCCATCAGTGAGTCGATCGAGCAGTACTTC
v_gene: TRBV5-6; d_gene: .; abundance: few; j_gene: TRBJ2-7; CDR3aa: CASSLGGSAYEQYF; CDR3nt: TGTGCCAGCAGCTTGGGGGGGTCAGCCTACGAGCAGTACTTC
v_gene: TRBV7-3; d_gene: TRBD2; abundance: .; j_gene: TRBJ2-3; CDR3aa: CASSSSPLAGARDTQYF; CDR3nt: TGTGCCAGCAGCTCCTCCCCGCTAGCGGGGGCCCGGGATACGCAGTATTTT
v_gene: TRBV7-9; d_gene: .; abundance: few; j_gene: TRBJ2-7; CDR3aa: CASSSLTLNSYEQYF; CDR3nt: TGTGCCAGCAGCTCCTTAACCCTAAACAGCTACGAGCAGTACTTC
v_gene: TRBV7-3; d_gene: .; abundance: .; j_gene: TRBJ2-1; CDR3aa: CASSPLGVTFNEQFF; CDR3nt: TGTGCCAGCAGCCCACTCGGGGTTACGTTCAATGAGCAGTTCTTC
v_gene: TRBV7-9; d_gene: TRBD1; abundance: .; j_gene: TRBJ1-1; CDR3aa: CASSLFQGANTEAFF; CDR3nt: TGTGCCAGCAGCTTATTTCAGGGGGCGAACACTGAAGCTTTCTTT
v_gene: TRBV19; d_gene: TRBD1; abundance: .; j_gene: TRBJ1-1; CDR3aa: CASSPRTGDTEAFF; CDR3nt: TGTGCCAGTAGTCCCCGGACAGGGGACACTGAAGCTTTCTTT
v_gene: TRBV7-9; d_gene: .; abundance: few; j_gene: TRBJ1-1; CDR3aa: CASSPSGNTEAFF; CDR3nt: TGTGCCAGCAGTCCAAGCGGGAACACTGAAGCTTTCTTT
v_gene: TRBV7-9; d_gene: TRBD1; abundance: .; j_gene: TRBJ1-4; CDR3aa: CASSPPTGGEKLFF; CDR3nt: TGTGCCAGCAGCCCGCCGACAGGGGGAGAAAAACTGTTTTTT
v_gene: TRBV19; d_gene: .; abundance: .; j_gene: TRBJ1-5; CDR3aa: CASSYSRGQPQHF; CDR3nt: TGTGCCAGTAGTTACAGCCGAGGTCAGCCCCAGCATTTT
v_gene: TRBV29-1; d_gene: .; abundance: .; j_gene: TRBJ2-4; CDR3aa: CSGVVGSADIQYF; CDR3nt: TGCAGCGGTGTGGTGGGTTCGGCGGACATTCAGTACTTC
v_gene: TRBV7-8; d_gene: TRBD2; abundance: .; j_gene: TRBJ2-2; CDR3aa: CASSVPGLASSGELFF; CDR3nt: TGTGCCAGCAGCGTGCCGGGACTAGCATCTTCGGGGGAGCTGTTTTTT
v_gene: TRBV6-5; d_gene: .; abundance: .; j_gene: TRBJ1-1; CDR3aa: CASSYRGTGGGTEAFF; CDR3nt: TGTGCCAGCAGTTACCGCGGGACTGGCGGGGGCACTGAAGCTTTCTTT
v_gene: TRBV7-2; d_gene: TRBD1; abundance: .; j_gene: TRBJ2-7; CDR3aa: CASSDRGLYEQYF; CDR3nt: TGTGCCAGCAGCGACAGGGGGCTCTACGAGCAGTACTTC
v_gene: TRBV7-9; d_gene: .; abundance: once; j_gene: TRBJ1-2; CDR3aa: CASSTDRGHGYTF; CDR3nt: TGTGCCAGCAGCACGGACAGAGGCCATGGCTACACCTTC
v_gene: TRBV2; d_gene: TRBD1; abundance: .; j_gene: TRBJ2-1; CDR3aa: CASSFRDRGLEEQFF; CDR3nt: TGTGCCAGCAGTTTCCGGGACAGGGGGCTTGAAGAGCAGTTCTTC
v_gene: TRBV18; d_gene: TRBD1; abundance: .; j_gene: TRBJ1-1; CDR3aa: CASSRDRVGDEAFF; CDR3nt: TGTGCCAGCTCACGGGACAGGGTGGGAGATGAAGCTTTCTTT
v_gene: TRBV2; d_gene: TRBD2; abundance: .; j_gene: TRBJ2-5; CDR3aa: CASRTSGGAGVGTQYF; CDR3nt: TGTGCCAGCCGTACTAGCGGGGGGGCTGGGGTAGGGACCCAGTACTTC
v_gene: TRBV11-2; d_gene: TRBD1; abundance: .; j_gene: TRBJ2-7; CDR3aa: CASRDRSTYEQYF; CDR3nt: TGTGCCAGCCGGGACAGAAGTACCTACGAGCAGTACTTC
v_gene: TRBV6-5; d_gene: .; abundance: .; j_gene: TRBJ1-4; CDR3aa: CASSYLNEKLFF; CDR3nt: TGTGCCAGCAGTTACTTGAACGAAAAACTGTTTTTT
v_gene: TRBV7-9; d_gene: .; abundance: .; j_gene: TRBJ1-6; CDR3aa: CASSAGVEKLNSPLHF; CDR3nt: TGTGCCAGCAGCGCAGGGGTAGAGAAGTTGAATTCACCCCTCCACTTT
v_gene: TRBV6-1; d_gene: TRBD2; abundance: .; j_gene: TRBJ2-3; CDR3aa: CAISEGAGGTDTQYF; CDR3nt: TGTGCCATCAGTGAAGGAGCGGGGGGCACAGATACGCAGTATTTT
v_gene: TRBV6-5; d_gene: TRBD2; abundance: .; j_gene: TRBJ2-5; CDR3aa: CASSYSSAGGKEGQYF; CDR3nt: TGTGCCAGCAGTTACTCCTCAGCGGGGGGCAAGGAGGGCCAGTACTTC
v_gene: TRBV5-1; d_gene: TRBD2; abundance: .; j_gene: TRBJ2-3; CDR3aa: CASSHSGGPPDTQYF; CDR3nt: TGCGCCAGCAGCCACAGCGGGGGGCCGCCAGATACGCAGTATTTT
v_gene: TRBV9; d_gene: .; abundance: .; j_gene: TRBJ2-3; CDR3aa: CASSSREYTQYF; CDR3nt: TGTGCCAGCAGCTCCCGAGAATATACGCAGTATTTT
v_gene: TRBV7-2; d_gene: .; abundance: few; j_gene: TRBJ2-2; CDR3aa: CASSLGAGVTGELFF; CDR3nt: TGTGCCAGCAGCTTAGGGGCGGGCGTCACCGGGGAGCTGTTTTTT
v_gene: TRBV7-6; d_gene: .; abundance: .; j_gene: TRBJ2-1; CDR3aa: CASSLMDLEQFF; CDR3nt: TGTGCCAGCAGCTTGATGGACCTTGAGCAGTTCTTC
v_gene: TRBV27; d_gene: .; abundance: few; j_gene: TRBJ1-5; CDR3aa: CASSLAGGQPQHF; CDR3nt: TGTGCCAGCAGTTTGGCCGGGGGTCAGCCCCAGCATTTT
v_gene: TRBV10-2; d_gene: TRBD2; abundance: once; j_gene: TRBJ2-7; CDR3aa: CASAQSGGAYEQYF; CDR3nt: TGCGCCAGCGCGCAAAGCGGGGGGGCCTACGAGCAGTACTTC
v_gene: TRBV5-8; d_gene: TRBD1; abundance: once; j_gene: TRBJ2-2; CDR3aa: CASSTGQAYTGELFF; CDR3nt: TGTGCCAGCAGCACTGGACAGGCATACACCGGGGAGCTGTTTTTT
v_gene: TRBV15; d_gene: TRBD1; abundance: few; j_gene: TRBJ1-4; CDR3aa: CATSIQGANEKLFF; CDR3nt: TGTGCCACCAGCATACAGGGGGCAAATGAAAAACTGTTTTTT
v_gene: TRBV6-1; d_gene: .; abundance: once; j_gene: TRBJ2-1; CDR3aa: CASSDPNGISRYNEQFF; CDR3nt: TGTGCCAGCAGTGACCCCAACGGCATATCCCGTTACAATGAGCAGTTCTTC
v_gene: TRBV7-6; d_gene: TRBD2; abundance: once; j_gene: TRBJ2-2; CDR3aa: CASSLERGSNTGELFF; CDR3nt: TGTGCCAGCAGCTTAGAGCGGGGATCGAACACCGGGGAGCTGTTTTTT
v_gene: TRBV9; d_gene: .; abundance: .; j_gene: TRBJ1-4; CDR3aa: CASSPREGNSSTNEKLFF; CDR3nt: TGTGCCAGCAGCCCTAGGGAGGGGAACAGCTCAACTAATGAAAAACTGTTTTTT
v_gene: TRBV5-5; d_gene: .; abundance: .; j_gene: TRBJ2-3; CDR3aa: CASSLSTDTQYF; CDR3nt: TGTGCCAGCAGCTTGAGCACAGATACGCAGTATTTT
v_gene: TRBV6-1; d_gene: .; abundance: once; j_gene: TRBJ1-2; CDR3aa: CASSPDVSYGYTF; CDR3nt: TGTGCCAGCAGTCCCGACGTAAGCTATGGCTACACCTTC
v_gene: TRBV18; d_gene: .; abundance: .; j_gene: TRBJ1-2; CDR3aa: CASSPGIDLAVTYGYTF; CDR3nt: TGTGCCAGCTCACCGGGTATCGATTTGGCCGTAACATATGGCTACACCTTC